These T cell receptor beta chains were read from a single sample in a study of CD8 T cells in Susac syndrome. TCRdb reprocessed the immunoSEQ multiplex PCR reads with MiXCR, giving one entry per CDR3 protein. This sample has under 70,000 distinct CDR3 sequences; around 95% occur once, and the top ten carry about 0.75%. The sample taken for sequencing was CD8+ T cells from PBMCs. Source of these receptors: a human donor with Susac syndrome. CDR3s include the opening cysteine and the closing phenylalanine or tryptophan. D genes are given only for firm matches. Clone size is given for some rows only: seen once, a few or many times, or a class if the clone is expanded.

TRBV3-1	TRBJ2-7	.	.	TGTGCCAGCAGCCAAGGTTCGGGGTCCGAGCAGTACTTC	CASSQGSGSEQYF
TRBV6-2/TRBV6-3	TRBJ1-6	.	.	TGTGCCAGCAGTTGGTTGGGGGTTCTAAACCGTTCACCCCTCCACTTT	CASSWLGVLNRSPLHF
TRBV23-1	TRBJ1-2	.	.	TGCGCCAGCAGTGGCAGGGGACTTGGCTACACCTTC	CASSGRGLGYTF
TRBV2	TRBJ1-2	TRBD1	.	TGTGCCGGCAGGGGGAGTGGCTACACCTTC	CAGRGSGYTF
TRBV9	TRBJ2-7	.	.	TGTGCCAGCAGCGTAGGGTCCAACGAGCAGTACTTC	CASSVGSNEQYF
TRBV9	TRBJ2-7	.	few	TGTGCCAGCAGCGTAGAATCAACCCCGGGCTCCTACGAGCAGTACTTC	CASSVESTPGSYEQYF
TRBV20-1	TRBJ2-3	TRBD1	.	TGCAGTGCCCCCGGGACAGGGGTGGTGGCAGATACGCAGTATTTT	CSAPGTGVVADTQYF
TRBV4-2	TRBJ1-2	TRBD1	.	TGTGCCAGCAGCCAAGCGGGACAGGGGGACTATGGCTACACCTTC	CASSQAGQGDYGYTF
TRBV7-9	TRBJ2-7	.	.	TGTGCCAGCAGCTTCTTTGCCGGGGGAACTCGCGAGCAGTACTTC	CASSFFAGGTREQYF
TRBV20-1	TRBJ1-1	.	.	TGCAGTGCTGACGACAGCTTTGAAGCTTTCTTT	CSADDSFEAFF
TRBV9	TRBJ2-7	.	.	TGTGCCAGCAGCGGGAACAAGGGGCAGTACTTC	CASSGNKGQYF
TRBV29-1	TRBJ2-1	.	.	TGCAGCGCCCCTCCATCGGAATCTTACAATGAGCAGTTCTTC	CSAPPSESYNEQFF
TRBV7-9	TRBJ1-1	.	.	TGTGCCAGCAGCTTAGATCCCGTCGCTGAAGCTTTCTTT	CASSLDPVAEAFF
TRBV30	TRBJ1-4	TRBD1	.	TGTGCCTGGAGCTTGGACAGGGGGAATGAAAAACTGTTTTTT	CAWSLDRGNEKLFF
TRBV11-2	TRBJ2-2	.	.	TGTGCCAGCAGCGACGAGTTGGGTCCGAACACCGGGGAGCTGTTTTTT	CASSDELGPNTGELFF
TRBV2	TRBJ2-5	TRBD2	.	TGTGCCAGCAGTGAGGAACTAGCGGGGGGCCAAGAGACCCAGTACTTC	CASSEELAGGQETQYF
TRBV2	TRBJ2-3	.	.	TGTGCCAGCAGTCTTCGCAGGGTGGATACGCAGTATTTT	CASSLRRVDTQYF